Each of the 31 T cell receptor beta chains below was sequenced from the same sample in a study of T cells in Graves' hyperthyroidism and ophthalmopathy. Template material for amplifying TCR beta CDR3 regions consisted of RNA transcripts. With the HTBI primer set, the TCR CDR3 went through a first round of RT-PCR. TCRdb ran MiXCR on the multiplex PCR reads and lists one entry per CDR3 protein. The data contain about 590,000 distinct CDR3 sequences, approximately 14% of them singletons. Specimen: blood. All receptors derive from a woman in her thirties with Graves' hyperthyroidism.

The V and J genes are TRBV15 and TRBJ2-1; 9 nucleotides line up with TRBD2. The junction had 10 bases not matched to a gene; V was cut back by 0 bases and J by 10 bases. CDR1 LNHNV and CDR2 YYDKDF come from the germline V gene (reference sequence). CDR3 length: 16 residues. In DNA form, the CDR3 reads TGTGCCACCAGCAGAGAAACGCTAGCGGGATTAGAAGAGCAGTTCTTC. It encodes CATSRETLAGLEEQFF.

This chain links TRBV7-2 with TRBJ1-1; a weak D match, TRBD1 (5 bases). Germline V gene lookup returns CDR1 SGHTA and CDR2 FQGNSA. CDR3 size: 12 residues. Trimming removed 4 bases at V and 7 bases at J, with 10 bases between. CDR3 coding DNA: TGTGCCAGCAGCTCGGGGGTTGATGAAGCTTTCTTT. It specifies CASSSGVDEAFF.

The rearrangement links TRBV12-3 or TRBV12-4 to TRBJ2-5; 12 bases are shared with TRBD2. This CDR3 is built from 15 residues. Losses at the gene ends were 6 bases for V and 7 bases for J; bases not matched to a gene: 9. The CDR3 sequence: CASSRLAGAMGTQYF. The CDR3 nucleotides are TGTGCCAGCAGCCGACTAGCGGGAGCGATGGGGACCCAGTACTTC.

Ten or more counts support this clonotype. The rearrangement links TRBV6-1 to TRBJ2-7; no definite D call. The CDR3 covers 12 residues. The germline V and J ends were trimmed by 7 bases and 5 bases, with 12 bases remaining between them. The V gene's germline CDR1 is MNHNS and CDR2 SASEGT. In nucleotides, the CDR3 is TGTGCCAGCACCGACAACAGCGACGAGCAGTACTTC. It yields the protein CASTDNSDEQYF.

CDR3 DNA: TGTGCCAGTAGTATCAAGGGAAGGTCCTACGAGCAGTACTTC. This sequence encodes CASSIKGRSYEQYF. The chain has TRBV19 and TRBJ2-7; no firm D call. Trimming pared 3 bases from V and 1 base from J, leaving 10 bases between. The germline V gene has CDR1 LNHDA and CDR2 SQIVND (reference sequence). This CDR3 has 14 amino acids. Using reference TRBV19 and TRBJ2-7 for the parts outside the CDR3, the full variable domain is DGGITQSPKYLFRKEGQNVTLSCEQNLNHDAMYWYRQDPGQGLRLIYYSQIVNDFQKGDIAEGYSVSREKKESFPLTVTSAQKNPTAFYLCASSIKGRSYEQYFGPGTRLTVT.

Concerning this clonotype: Since a much larger clone is just one base distant, this may be a read error. The chain couples TRBV7-9 to TRBJ2-5, with D perhaps assigned TRBD1 or TRBD2 (6 bases each). From germline, CDR1 is SEHNR and CDR2 FQNEAQ (reference sequence). V lost 5 bases and J lost 9, with 16 bases in between. This CDR3 has 13 amino acids. Here the CDR3 reads CASSGRGWEAQYF. CDR3 DNA sequence: TGTGCCAGCAGCGGCAGGGGTTGGGAGGCCCAGTACTTC.

This clonotype appeared many times. The rearrangement uses TRBV5-1 and TRBJ2-7; 15 nucleotides line up with TRBD2. From germline, CDR1 is SGHRS and CDR2 YFSETQ. Trimming removed 3 bases from V and 7 bases from J; junction bases left unmatched: 8. The CDR3 contains 16 residues. CDR3 amino acids: CASSYGTSGRPQEQYF. For the CDR3, the DNA is TGCGCCAGCAGCTATGGGACTAGCGGGAGGCCCCAGGAGCAGTACTTC.

This clonotype was recorded at least ten times. The chain carries TRBV20-1 and TRBJ2-5, with no clear D. Germline lookup yields CDR1 DFQATT and CDR2 SNEGSKA (reference sequence). V was cut by 2 bases and J by 1 base, with 5 bases left in between. This CDR3 comprises 12 residues. CDR3 residues: CSARQAQETQYF. The CDR3 DNA is TGCAGTGCTAGACAGGCCCAAGAGACCCAGTACTTC.

The rearrangement links TRBV14 to TRBJ2-5; D is uncertain. The CDR3 extends over 14 amino acids. Germline V gene sequence: CDR1 SGHDN, CDR2 FVKESK. V lost 0 bases to trimming and J lost 5 bases, with 10 bases between them. The CDR3 DNA sequence: TGTGCCAGCAGCCAAGATTTGTCACGGGAGACCCAGTACTTC. This codes for CASSQDLSRETQYF.

This clonotype was counted many times. The chain combines TRBV20-1 with TRBJ2-7; 9 positions agree with TRBD1. V lost 0 bases and J lost 4; bases outside the gene matches: 4. CDR3 length equals 14 residues. Germline CDR1 reads DFQATT; CDR2 reads SNEGSKA (reference sequence). CDR3 sequence reads: CSAREGTGYYEQYF. The CDR3 DNA sequence: TGCAGTGCTAGAGAGGGGACAGGGTATTACGAGCAGTACTTC.

This clonotype was counted only a few times. The rearrangement uses TRBV20-1 and TRBJ2-7; D is perhaps TRBD2 (5 bases). Trimming shortened V by 6 bases and J by 6 bases, and 18 bases separated the two germline ends. The CDR3 extends over 13 amino acids. The germline V gene has CDR1 DFQATT and CDR2 SNEGSKA (reference sequence). CDR3 loop: CSALRTGLAEQYF. The CDR3 nucleotides read TGCAGTGCGCTTCGGACGGGATTGGCCGAGCAGTACTTC.

The table lists this clonotype with a few counts. This rearrangement joins TRBV29-1 to TRBJ1-1; maybe TRBD1 (6 bases). The CDR3 contains 14 residues. Between the trimmed V and J ends, which lost 4 bases and 2 bases, there was a span of 14 bases. CDR1 and CDR2 from the germline V gene are SQVTM and ANQGSEA. This CDR3 reads CSVGDTVSNTEAFF. CDR3 nucleotides: TGCAGCGTTGGGGACACCGTCTCTAACACTGAAGCTTTCTTT.

J is TRBJ2-3 and V is TRBV19; 8 positions agree with TRBD2. The CDR3 runs 16 residues. Trimming cost V 2 bases and J 1 base; bases outside gene matches: 5. Germline V gene data show CDR1 as LNHDA and CDR2 as SQIVND (reference sequence). For the CDR3, the DNA is TGTGCCAGTAGTATACTAGCGGGCCTAGGCACAGATACGCAGTATTTT. It is translated as CASSILAGLGTDTQYF.

The chain uses TRBV27 and TRBJ2-6, with D uncertain. CDR1 and CDR2 (germline): MNHEY, SMNVEV (reference sequence). Trimming took off 4 bases at V and 1 base at J, with 8 bases between the two ends. The CDR3 length is 15 residues. CDR3 sequence: CASSYLESGANVLTF. CDR3 coding DNA: TGTGCCAGCAGTTACTTGGAGTCTGGGGCCAACGTCCTGACTTTC.

Details on this clonotype: Given a much more abundant clone one base away, this may be a read error. The chain couples TRBV28 to TRBJ2-3; D is unresolved. CDR3 length: 14 amino acids. CDR1 is MDHEN, CDR2 SYDVKM, per germline. V was pared by 6 bases and J by 3 bases, with 13 bases between. The CDR3 coding sequence is TGTGCCAGCAGACTACGGATGATGACAGATACGCAGTATTTT. Amino acids: CASRLRMMTDTQYF.

The V gene is TRBV6-2 or TRBV6-3, the J gene TRBJ1-5, with D unresolved. The CDR3 contains 14 residues. V shed 1 base and J shed 6 bases, with 10 bases lying between them. Germline V gives CDR1 MNHEY, CDR2 SVGEGT. This CDR3 is CASSYLGQVQPQHF. The CDR3 region has the DNA TGTGCCAGCAGTTACTTAGGGCAGGTTCAGCCCCAGCATTTT.

J is TRBJ2-1 and V is TRBV27; perhaps D is TRBD1 or TRBD2 (5 bases each). This CDR3 has 14 residues. The V and J ends lost 4 bases and 4 bases respectively, with 11 bases between them. Per the germline V gene, CDR1 is MNHEY and CDR2 is SMNVEV (reference sequence). CDR3 protein: CASSSPGRYNEQFF. The CDR3 nucleotides read TGTGCCAGCAGTTCCCCAGGGAGATACAATGAGCAGTTCTTC.

The chain has TRBV20-1 and TRBJ2-2; 11 positions match TRBD2. J was trimmed by 0 bases and V by 5 bases; bases with no gene match: 2. The germline gives CDR1 DFQATT, CDR2 SNEGSKA (reference sequence). The CDR3 has 15 amino acids. CDR3 residues: CSAELAGANTGELFF. The CDR3 DNA reads TGCAGTGCTGAACTAGCGGGGGCGAACACCGGGGAGCTGTTTTTT.

This clonotype was counted ten times or more. The chain couples TRBV6-6 to TRBJ1-5; D unresolved. V lost 2 bases and J 7 bases, leaving 9 bases between the germline ends. Germline lookup yields CDR1 MNHNY and CDR2 SVGAGI (reference sequence). The CDR3 extends over 13 amino acids. This CDR3 is CASSYDGSQPQHF. CDR3 DNA sequence: TGTGCCAGCAGTTACGATGGGTCCCAGCCCCAGCATTTT.

This clonotype was observed many times. The CDR3 loop is CASSFRGQDYTYEQYF. The CDR3, as DNA: TGTGCCAGCAGTTTCCGGGGACAGGATTACACCTACGAGCAGTACTTC. This chain connects TRBV28 to TRBJ2-7; 8 nucleotides agree with TRBD1. The germline gives CDR1 MDHEN, CDR2 SYDVKM. CDR3 length: 16 residues. V shed 3 bases and J 2 bases; nucleotides not matched to a gene: 9.

The chain carries TRBV4-2 and TRBJ1-1; a weak D match, TRBD1 (6 bases). The germline gives CDR1 LGHNA, CDR2 YNFKEQ. This CDR3 spans 16 amino acids. V dropped 3 bases and J dropped 1 base, with 15 bases sitting between them. CDR3 coding DNA: TGTGCCAGCAGCCACCACTCCGGGACAAAGAACACTGAAGCTTTCTTT. This sequence encodes CASSHHSGTKNTEAFF.

This clonotype was observed a few times. CDR3: CASREWGGSQDTQYF. For the CDR3, the DNA is TGTGCCAGCAGGGAGTGGGGGGGGTCACAAGATACGCAGTATTTT. This chain links TRBV28 with TRBJ2-3, with 7 nucleotides matching TRBD2. This CDR3 contains 15 residues. Losses at the gene ends were 6 bases for V and 5 bases for J; bases not matched to a gene: 11. CDR1 MDHEN and CDR2 SYDVKM come from the germline V gene. Full variable domain (outside the CDR3, taken from reference TRBV28 and TRBJ2-3): DVKVTQSSRYLVKRTGEKVFLECVQDMDHENMFWYRQDPGLGLRLIYFSYDVKMKEKGDIPEGYSVSREKKERFSLILESASTNQTSMYLCASREWGGSQDTQYFGPGTRLTVL.

A few counts support this clonotype. The J gene is TRBJ2-7, the V gene TRBV18, with D possibly being TRBD2 (5 bases). Between the trimmed V and J ends, which lost 2 bases and 6 bases, there was a span of 17 bases. The germline V gene has CDR1 KGHSH and CDR2 LQKENI. The CDR3 has 15 amino acids. The CDR3 DNA reads as TGTGCCAGCTCACCATATCGCAGGCCTACTAGCGAGCAGTACTTC. It is translated as CASSPYRRPTSEQYF.

This chain uses TRBV19 with TRBJ2-3; D unclear. CDR3 length equals 13 residues. The V and J ends lost 4 bases and 5 bases respectively, with 10 bases between them. Germline CDR1 reads LNHDA; CDR2 reads SQIVND (reference sequence). The CDR3 DNA is TGTGCCAGTAGTACCGTTAGGGAAGATACGCAGTATTTT. This sequence encodes CASSTVREDTQYF.

The chain employs TRBV4-1 and TRBJ2-2; D is unresolved. The CDR3 has 12 residues. Germline V gene data show CDR1 as MGHRA and CDR2 as YSYEKL. The V gene lost 5 bases and the J gene lost 5 bases, with 6 bases spanning the gap. CDR3 nucleotides: TGCGCCAGCAGCTGGCGAACCGGGGAGCTGTTTTTT. This codes for CASSWRTGELFF.

This clonotype was counted at least ten times. The gene calls are TRBV13 and TRBJ2-1; 10 nucleotides align to TRBD2. From germline, CDR1 is PRHDT and CDR2 FYEKMQ (reference sequence). The CDR3 length is 15 residues. V was pared by 6 bases and J by 10 bases, with 12 bases of the junction left unmatched. This CDR3 reads CASSKEREGFSEQFF. The DNA of the CDR3 is TGTGCCAGCAGTAAGGAGCGGGAGGGGTTTTCGGAGCAGTTCTTC.

This clonotype was counted many times. The rearrangement uses TRBV6-1 and TRBJ1-1; D remains ambiguous. The CDR3 sequence is 14 residues long. Trimming cost V 2 bases and J 7 bases, with 14 bases left between them. Germline-derived CDR1 and CDR2 are MNHNS and SASEGT. CDR3 region: CASSEYRSPLEAFF. DNA of the CDR3: TGTGCCAGCAGTGAATATAGGTCACCGCTTGAAGCTTTCTTT.

A few counts support this clonotype. The chain uses TRBV12-3 or TRBV12-4 and TRBJ1-3, with D perhaps TRBD1 (5 bases). Between the trimmed V and J ends, which lost 0 bases and 4 bases, there was a span of 10 bases. CDR3 length: 15 amino acids. CDR3 bases: TGTGCCAGCAGTTTAGCTGCAGGGTTCGGAAACACCATATATTTT. Translating gives CASSLAAGFGNTIYF.

This clonotype occurred a few times. This chain links TRBV20-1 with TRBJ1-5; D is uncertain. Looked up from germline, CDR1 is DFQATT and CDR2 is SNEGSKA (reference sequence). The CDR3 is 13 residues long. V was cut by 4 bases and J by 1 base, with 8 bases left in between. As DNA, the CDR3 is TGCAGTGCTATAGGAGGAAGCAATCAGCCCCAGCATTTT. Amino acids: CSAIGGSNQPQHF.

Points on this clonotype: The final CDR3 position lacks the conserved phenylalanine or tryptophan, pointing to a likely read error. The V and J genes are TRBV11-1 and TRBJ1-5; a possible D gene is TRBD1 (6 bases). The V gene lost 0 bases and the J gene lost 5 bases, with 17 bases spanning the gap. Germline V CDR1 and CDR2: SGHAT, FQDESV (reference sequence). This CDR3 contains 17 residues. The CDR3 DNA is TGTGCCAGCAGCTTAGCAGAGGGGGGGCGAGTGTATCAGCCCCAGCATATT. Amino acids: CASSLAEGGRVYQPQHI.

The rearrangement joins TRBV14 to TRBJ2-1; D unresolved. Germline loops: CDR1 SGHDN, CDR2 FVKESK. There are 13 residues in the CDR3. Trimming took off 4 bases at V and 11 bases at J, with 15 bases between the two ends. In DNA form, the CDR3 reads TGTGCCAGCAGCCGCCCAGCTGAGATCAAGCAGTTCTTC. Protein: CASSRPAEIKQFF.